This T cell receptor beta chain stems from a study of blood T cell repertoires in COVID-19. Overall study context: The United States, Italy and Spain provided the acute and convalescent COVID-19 samples. T cells, B-cell-depleted T cells, or PBMCs supplied cDNA or gDNA.

This CDR3 spans 15 amino acids. CDR1 and CDR2 (germline): MNHEY, SMNVEV (reference sequence). The V gene end was trimmed by 5 bases and the J gene end by 5 bases; junction bases not matched to a gene: 10. TCRdb's table, derived via immunoSEQ multiplex PCR, lists solely in-frame clones and lacks some. The sample includes 100,000 to 120,000 clones, about four fifths seen only once; the top ten take 15% to 19%. What was sequenced was peripheral blood. This chain joins TRBV27 and TRBJ2-7, with TRBD1 identical over 9 bases. The sequence derives from a woman older than 75 with acute or convalescent COVID-19. This CDR3 is CASSLGTGPSHEQYF. The CDR3 nucleotides are TGTGCCAGCAGTCTAGGGACAGGGCCGTCCCACGAGCAGTACTTC.